This entry describes one T cell receptor (beta chain). The sample originates from a study of long-term antiretroviral therapy in people with HIV. The assay, immunoSEQ v3.0, was run at survey level. Profiling relied on immunoSEQ multiplex PCR, and the TCRdb table lists in-frame clones only, not all of them. The top ten clones hold about 4.4% of a sample with approximately 21,000 clones, 75% to 90% of them seen once. The CDR3 length is 16 residues. The germline CDR1 and CDR2 sequences are SNHLY and FYNNEI. J was trimmed by 1 base and V by 2 bases; bases with no gene match: 3. The chain employs TRBV2 and TRBJ2-3; 10 nucleotides agree with TRBD2. The specimen was unsorted PBMCs, collected 5.9 years after starting antiretroviral therapy. The TCR was taken from a man aged 30-40 years with HIV. CDR3 protein: CASSEQLAGGTDTQYF. In nucleotides, the CDR3 is TGTGCCAGCAGTGAACAGCTAGCGGGGGGCACAGATACGCAGTATTTT. Looking up the rest from reference TRBV2 and TRBJ2-3 gives the full variable domain: EPEVTQTPSHQVTQMGQEVILRCVPISNHLYFYWYRQILGQKVEFLVSFYNNEISEKSEIFDDQFSVERPDGSNFTLKIRSTKLEDSAMYFCASSEQLAGGTDTQYFGPGTRLTVL.